The source of this TCR beta chain is a study of post-analysis software for immune sequencing data (dated by TCRdb to 2015 to 2017). Background on the whole study: Relapsing-remitting, secondary progressive and progressive-relapsing multiple sclerosis were recorded as disease courses, and subtype annotation was lacking for some patients. Patient repertoires were compared against ten to twelve previously published healthy control repertoires from donors aged roughly 6 to 27 years. A subset of samples was prepared in parallel using single-end sample barcoding, then pooled and co-amplified after Illumina adapter ligation.

Beyond this particular receptor, the publication reports: Strong co-clustering of samples prepared in the same batch was shown by direct clustering with F measure, prompting a batch-effect correction. Normalized Chao1 diversity was significantly lower in multiple sclerosis patients than controls, suggesting substantial peripheral T-cell clonal expansion. The multiple sclerosis patient group was slightly younger than the control group.

This clonotype was counted a few times. The specificity of this receptor is unknown. Base-call qualities are not available, and no considerably larger clone is one nucleotide away. Library generation was performed with PCR. TCRdb shows the sequencer as Illumina HiSeq 2500. To reduce PCR and sequencing biases, unique molecular identifiers were built into the TCR beta cDNA libraries. Per 1 to 10 million input T cells, some 500,000 cDNA molecules were obtained, such that each molecule approximated one T cell. The patient libraries were prepared and sequenced with the same protocol used for the earlier healthy control dataset. Samples belonging to the same batch were prepared together, multiplexed and sequenced on a shared HiSeq lane. In the source study's methods: Raw barcoded reads were processed with MIGEC, and single-read molecular identifier groups were discarded before consensus assembly and CDR3 extraction. Clonotype tables were post-analysed with VDJtools, normalizing diversity by down-sampling all datasets to the smallest sample size. In repertoire overlap clustering, CDR3 amino acid sequences, but not nucleotide sequences, were matched to correct batch-related cross-sample contamination. TCRdb handled the public reads itself, with Q25 trimming in fastp and clone calling in MiXCR, and kept productive beta chains. Rows with a matching CDR3 protein are joined into one entry that keeps the most common DNA and genes. What appears here as the V and J calls and clone size reflects TCRdb's work, not the paper's. This sample is represented by a few hundred thousand distinct CDR3 sequences; around 40% of them were singletons. Roughly 12% of the sample belongs to the ten largest clones.

TCR beta repertoires were profiled from peripheral blood of more than ten young patients with multiple sclerosis to demonstrate the VDJtools post-analysis software. Multiple sclerosis patients were children and adolescents aged roughly 6 to 16 years. The sequence came from a girl aged 5-17 years with multiple sclerosis. The material sequenced was blood.

The DNA is as follows: TGTGCCAGCAGCTTAGGTACAGCTTATAGCAATCAGCCCCAGCATTTT. It specifies CASSLGTAYSNQPQHF. The chain employs TRBV7-6 and TRBJ1-5; no D gene is confidently identified. Cut back by 1 base and 0 bases, the V and J ends lie 10 bases apart. Reading the germline V gene gives CDR1 SGHVS and CDR2 FNYEAQ. Its CDR3 holds 16 amino acids, cysteine through phenylalanine. Of all the DNA, just the CDR3 is kept, 48 bases in frame from base 1.